A single T cell receptor beta chain is shown here with its context. The table came from immunoSEQ multiplex PCR; TCRdb's copy has only in-frame clones and leaves some out. The sample lists 250,000 to 350,000 clones, about 87% occurring once. This sample was taken from a study of blood T cell repertoires in COVID-19. About the research overall: Both acute and convalescent COVID-19 samples were obtained from the United States, Italy and Spain.

V lost 4 bases, J lost 5 bases, and 3 bases stayed unmatched. Looked up from germline, CDR1 is LNHDA and CDR2 is SQIVND (reference sequence). The CDR3 runs to 14 residues. The origin of this receptor is a woman aged 45-65 years who had recovered from COVID-19. This sequence joins TRBV19 and TRBJ1-5, with 9 positions matching TRBD1. Sequenced material: PBMCs or T cells enriched from blood (not recorded which). The CDR3 DNA reads as TGTGCCAGTAGTACGGGACAGGGCCATCAGCCCCAGCATTTT. Protein product: CASSTGQGHQPQHF.